Sequencing of this TCR beta chain was carried out in a study of CD8 T cells in ankylosing spondylitis. There are many counts of this clonotype. Its antigen is not identified. Library preparation for TCR beta used quantitative 5'-RACE with molecular barcodes. TCRdb recomputed calls from the 5' RACE reads with MiXCR, one row per CDR3 protein. The sample records tens of thousands of distinct CDR3 sequences, approximately 8.9% being singletons. Study-wide results and limits: Earlier studies detected some motif variants in reactive arthritis synovial fluid and blood. Matched ankylosing spondylitis synovial fluid reportedly showed significant enrichment of disease-linked clones. Blood from ankylosing spondylitis patients appeared to carry a characteristic roughly 8-variant TCR beta motif. Disease-linked clones bore a CD8+ phenotype, appearing relatively rarely in peripheral blood.

The CDR3 is 17 amino acids. The J segment lost 9 bases and the V segment lost 0 bases, leaving 9 bases of the junction unmatched. Germline CDR1 is LGHNA and CDR2 is YNFKEQ. The sequence derives from a male donor with ankylosing spondylitis. The rearrangement uses TRBV4-2 and TRBJ2-1, with TRBD2 identical over 12 bases. The specimen was blood, either unsorted or a sorted T cell fraction (not recorded which). CDR3 DNA sequence: TGTGCCAGCAGCCAAGACCAGACTAGCGGGAGCCTAATTGAGCAGTTCTTC. Its protein is CASSQDQTSGSLIEQFF.